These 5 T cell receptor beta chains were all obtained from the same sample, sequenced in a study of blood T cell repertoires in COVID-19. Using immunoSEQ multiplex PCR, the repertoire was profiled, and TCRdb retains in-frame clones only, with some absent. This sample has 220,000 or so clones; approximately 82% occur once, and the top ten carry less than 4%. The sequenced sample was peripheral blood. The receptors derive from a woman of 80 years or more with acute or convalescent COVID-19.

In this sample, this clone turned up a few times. CDR3: CASKLGTGNEQFF. CDR3 DNA: TGTGCCAGCAAATTGGGGACAGGGAATGAGCAGTTCTTC. The chain has TRBV6-5 and TRBJ2-1; 9 bases match TRBD1. This CDR3 is built from 13 residues. Germline CDR1 and CDR2: MNHEY and SVGAGI. With 7 bases clipped from V and 7 bases from J, the junction kept 5 bases outside the gene matches.

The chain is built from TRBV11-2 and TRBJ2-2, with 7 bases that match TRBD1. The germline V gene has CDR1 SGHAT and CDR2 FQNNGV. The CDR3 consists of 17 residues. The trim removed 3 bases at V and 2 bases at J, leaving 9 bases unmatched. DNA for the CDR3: TGTGCCAGCAGCTTCAGGGGGTCGGTCATCAACACCGGGGAGCTGTTTTTT. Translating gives CASSFRGSVINTGELFF.

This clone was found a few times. This CDR3 reads CASSLGQKNTEAFF. CDR3 DNA: TGTGCCAGCAGCTTAGGTCAGAAGAACACTGAAGCTTTCTTT. The chain links TRBV7-9 to TRBJ1-1; D is unresolved. CDR1 is SEHNR, CDR2 FQNEAQ, per germline (reference sequence). This CDR3 contains 14 residues. Trimming took off 1 base at V and 1 base at J, with 7 bases between the two ends.

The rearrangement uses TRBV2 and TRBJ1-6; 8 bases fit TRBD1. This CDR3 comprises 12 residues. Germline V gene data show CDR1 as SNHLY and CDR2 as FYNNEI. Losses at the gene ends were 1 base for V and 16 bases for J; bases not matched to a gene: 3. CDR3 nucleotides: TGTGCCAGCAGTGAAGGGACAGGGCTTCTCCACTTT. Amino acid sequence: CASSEGTGLLHF.

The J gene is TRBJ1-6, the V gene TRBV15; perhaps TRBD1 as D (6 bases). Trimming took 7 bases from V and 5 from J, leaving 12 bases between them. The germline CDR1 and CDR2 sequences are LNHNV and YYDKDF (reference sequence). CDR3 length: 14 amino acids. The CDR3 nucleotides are TGTGCCACCAAGAGGGCAGGGGATAATTCACCCCTCCACTTT. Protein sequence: CATKRAGDNSPLHF.